This T cell receptor (beta chain) was recovered during a study of blood T cell repertoires in COVID-19. Background on the study: From the United States, Italy and Spain came samples of acute and convalescent COVID-19. PBMCs, B-cell-depleted T cells, or T cells were the source of the cDNA or gDNA that made up the material.

The CDR3 sequence is 13 residues long. In germline, CDR1 is MNHEY, CDR2 SVGAGI. V shed 4 bases and J 7 bases; nucleotides not matched to a gene: 6. Per the original data handling: Estimated nucleated cell counts came from reference gene primer amplification. Profiled with immunoSEQ multiplex PCR; TCRdb holds only in-frame clones, not every one. The V and J calls and clone size are taken from that table; D and trimming were inferred from the DNA. Among a few hundred thousand clones, more than 75% were seen once, and the ten largest hold around a tenth. This TCR was recovered from a man aged 40-49 years who had recovered from COVID-19. The rearrangement joins TRBV6-5 to TRBJ1-2; TRBD1 matches 7 bases. Material for sequencing was peripheral blood. The CDR3 here is CASSLQGSSGYTF. CDR3 DNA sequence: TGTGCCAGCAGTTTACAGGGGTCCTCTGGCTACACCTTC.